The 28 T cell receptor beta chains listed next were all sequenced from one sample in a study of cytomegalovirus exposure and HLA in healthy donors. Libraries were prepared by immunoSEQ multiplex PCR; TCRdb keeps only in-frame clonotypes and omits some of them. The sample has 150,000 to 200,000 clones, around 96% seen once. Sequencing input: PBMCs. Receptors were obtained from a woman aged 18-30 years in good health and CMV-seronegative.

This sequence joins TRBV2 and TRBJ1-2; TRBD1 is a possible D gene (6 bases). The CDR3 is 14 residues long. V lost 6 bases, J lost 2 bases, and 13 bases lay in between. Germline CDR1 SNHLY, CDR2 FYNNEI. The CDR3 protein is CASSWGQANYGYTF. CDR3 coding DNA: TGTGCCAGCAGCTGGGGGCAGGCGAACTATGGCTACACCTTC.

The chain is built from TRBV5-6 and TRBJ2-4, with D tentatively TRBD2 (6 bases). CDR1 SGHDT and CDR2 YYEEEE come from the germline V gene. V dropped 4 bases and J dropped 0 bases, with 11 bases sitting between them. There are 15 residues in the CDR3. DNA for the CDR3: TGTGCCAGCAGCCCCGGGGAGGTAGCCAAAAACATTCAGTACTTC. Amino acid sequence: CASSPGEVAKNIQYF.

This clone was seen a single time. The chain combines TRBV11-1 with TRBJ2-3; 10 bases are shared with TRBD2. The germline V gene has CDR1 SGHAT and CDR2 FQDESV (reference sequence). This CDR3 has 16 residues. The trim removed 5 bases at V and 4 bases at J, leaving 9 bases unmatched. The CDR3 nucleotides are TGTGCCAGCAGCCCCCGTCCAGCGGGGGGGGCAGATACGCAGTATTTT. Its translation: CASSPRPAGGADTQYF.

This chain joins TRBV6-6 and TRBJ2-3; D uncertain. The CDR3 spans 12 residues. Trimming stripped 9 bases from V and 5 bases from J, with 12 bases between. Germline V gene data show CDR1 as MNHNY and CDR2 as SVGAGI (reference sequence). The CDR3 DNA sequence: TGTGCCAGTAGACCCGGAGTAGATACGCAGTATTTT. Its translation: CASRPGVDTQYF.

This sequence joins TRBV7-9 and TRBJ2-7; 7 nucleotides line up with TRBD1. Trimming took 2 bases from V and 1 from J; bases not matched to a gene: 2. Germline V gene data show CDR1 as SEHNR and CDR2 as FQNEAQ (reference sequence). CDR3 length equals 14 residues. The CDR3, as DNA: TGTGCCAGCAGCTTACAGGGGGAATCCTACGAGCAGTACTTC. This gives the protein CASSLQGESYEQYF.

The CDR3 sequence: CASSPNGRGFETQYF. CDR3 DNA sequence: TGCGCCAGCAGCCCCAACGGGAGGGGGTTCGAGACCCAGTACTTC. The chain is built from TRBV4-1 and TRBJ2-5, with 8 bases matching TRBD2. V shed 4 bases, J shed 5 bases, and the junction held 9 bases outside the gene matches. This CDR3 region has 15 residues. The germline gives CDR1 MGHRA, CDR2 YSYEKL.

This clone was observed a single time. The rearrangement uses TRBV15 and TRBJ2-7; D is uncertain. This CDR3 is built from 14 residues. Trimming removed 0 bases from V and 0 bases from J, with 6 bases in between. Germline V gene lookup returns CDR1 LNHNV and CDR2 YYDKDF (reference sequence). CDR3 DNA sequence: TGTGCCACCAGCAGAGACCCGGGCTCCTACGAGCAGTACTTC. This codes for CATSRDPGSYEQYF. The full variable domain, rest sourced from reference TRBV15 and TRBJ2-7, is DAMVIQNPRYQVTQFGKPVTLSCSQTLNHNVMYWYQQKSSQAPKLLFHYYDKDFNNEADTPDNFQSRRPNTSFCFLDIRSPGLGDTAMYLCATSRDPGSYEQYFGPGTRLTVT.

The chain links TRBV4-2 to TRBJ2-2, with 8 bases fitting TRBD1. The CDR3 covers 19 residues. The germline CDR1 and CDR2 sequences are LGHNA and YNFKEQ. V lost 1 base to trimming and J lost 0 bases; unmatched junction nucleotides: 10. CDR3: CASSQGTGKAAPNTGELFF. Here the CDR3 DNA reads TGTGCCAGCAGCCAAGGGACAGGGAAGGCCGCCCCGAACACCGGGGAGCTGTTTTTT.

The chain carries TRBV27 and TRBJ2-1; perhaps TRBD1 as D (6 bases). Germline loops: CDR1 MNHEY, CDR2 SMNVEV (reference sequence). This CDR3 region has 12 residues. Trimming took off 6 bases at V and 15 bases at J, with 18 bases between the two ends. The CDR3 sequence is CASSYDRLTRFF. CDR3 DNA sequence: TGTGCCAGCAGCTACGACAGGCTTACTAGGTTCTTC.

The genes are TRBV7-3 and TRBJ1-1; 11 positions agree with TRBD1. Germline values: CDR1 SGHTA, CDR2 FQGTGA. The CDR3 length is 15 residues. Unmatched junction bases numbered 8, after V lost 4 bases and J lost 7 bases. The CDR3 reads CASSSRTGGANEAFF. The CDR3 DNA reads TGTGCCAGCAGCTCCAGGACAGGGGGCGCGAATGAAGCTTTCTTT.

The CDR3 loop reads CASSMLLGGRRTEAFF. CDR3 nucleotide sequence: TGTGCCAGTAGTATGTTGTTGGGGGGGCGCCGGACTGAAGCTTTCTTT. V gene TRBV19 combines with J gene TRBJ1-1, with a weak D call TRBD1 (6 bases). The germline CDR1 and CDR2 sequences are LNHDA and SQIVND (reference sequence). The CDR3 has 16 residues. V lost 3 bases, J lost 5 bases, and 19 bases lay in between.

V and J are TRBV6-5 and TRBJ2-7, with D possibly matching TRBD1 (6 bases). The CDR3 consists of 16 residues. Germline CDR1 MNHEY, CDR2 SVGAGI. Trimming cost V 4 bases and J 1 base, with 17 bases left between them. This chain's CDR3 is CASSFSRDKASYEQYF. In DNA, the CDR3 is TGTGCCAGCAGTTTCAGCAGGGACAAAGCTTCCTACGAGCAGTACTTC.

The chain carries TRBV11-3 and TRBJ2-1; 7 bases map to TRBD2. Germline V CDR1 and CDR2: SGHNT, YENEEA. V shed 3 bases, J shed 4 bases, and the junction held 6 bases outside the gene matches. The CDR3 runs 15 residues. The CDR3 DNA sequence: TGTGCCAGCAGCTTCCGACTAGCCGGTTACAATGAGCAGTTCTTC. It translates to CASSFRLAGYNEQFF. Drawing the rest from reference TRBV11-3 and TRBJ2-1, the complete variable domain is EAGVVQSPRYKIIEKKQPVAFWCNPISGHNTLYWYLQNLGQGPELLIRYENEEAVDDSQLPKDRFSAERLKGVDSTLKIQPAELGDSAVYLCASSFRLAGYNEQFFGPGTRLTVL.

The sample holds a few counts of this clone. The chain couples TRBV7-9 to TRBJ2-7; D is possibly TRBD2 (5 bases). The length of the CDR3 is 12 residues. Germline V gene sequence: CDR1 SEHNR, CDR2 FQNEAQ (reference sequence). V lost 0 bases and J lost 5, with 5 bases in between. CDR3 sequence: CASSLAGDEQYF. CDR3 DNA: TGTGCCAGCAGCTTAGCCGGGGACGAGCAGTACTTC.

The CDR3 reads CASSYSMTGESGYTF. DNA for the CDR3: TGTGCCAGCAGTTACTCGATGACAGGGGAGTCTGGCTACACCTTC. The chain combines TRBV6-5 with TRBJ1-2; 8 bases are shared with TRBD1. The CDR3 has 15 residues. The V and J ends lost 0 bases and 7 bases, in that order; junction bases with no gene match: 7. Germline V lookup: CDR1 MNHEY, CDR2 SVGAGI.

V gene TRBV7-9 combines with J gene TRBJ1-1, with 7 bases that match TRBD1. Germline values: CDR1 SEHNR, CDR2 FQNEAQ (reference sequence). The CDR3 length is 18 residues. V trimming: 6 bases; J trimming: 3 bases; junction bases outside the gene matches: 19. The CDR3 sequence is CASRMNLGKGAPDTEAFF. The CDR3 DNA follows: TGTGCCAGCAGAATGAACCTGGGTAAGGGGGCGCCGGACACTGAAGCTTTCTTT.

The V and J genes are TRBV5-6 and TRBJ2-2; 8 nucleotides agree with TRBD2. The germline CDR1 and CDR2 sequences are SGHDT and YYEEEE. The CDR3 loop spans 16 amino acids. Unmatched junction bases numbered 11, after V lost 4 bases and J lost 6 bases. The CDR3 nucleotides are TGTGCCAGCAGCACCTTCGCGGGGGGTGAACCCGGGGAGCTGTTTTTT. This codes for CASSTFAGGEPGELFF.

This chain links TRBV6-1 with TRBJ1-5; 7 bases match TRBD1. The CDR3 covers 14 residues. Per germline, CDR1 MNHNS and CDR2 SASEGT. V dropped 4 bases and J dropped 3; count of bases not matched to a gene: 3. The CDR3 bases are TGTGCCAGCAGTGGACAGGGCCTCAATCAGCCCCAGCATTTT. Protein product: CASSGQGLNQPQHF.

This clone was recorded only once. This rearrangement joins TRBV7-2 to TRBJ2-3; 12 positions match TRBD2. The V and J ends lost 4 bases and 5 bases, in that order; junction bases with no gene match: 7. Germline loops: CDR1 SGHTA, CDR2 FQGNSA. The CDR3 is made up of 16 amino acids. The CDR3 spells CASSSRLAGGQDTQYF. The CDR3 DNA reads TGTGCCAGCAGCTCGCGCCTAGCGGGGGGGCAAGATACGCAGTATTTT.

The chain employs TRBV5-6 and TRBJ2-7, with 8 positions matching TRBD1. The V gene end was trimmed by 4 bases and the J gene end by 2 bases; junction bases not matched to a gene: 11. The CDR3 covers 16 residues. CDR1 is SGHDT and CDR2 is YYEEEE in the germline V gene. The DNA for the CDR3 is TGTGCCAGCAGCCCCCGAGACAGGGGTCATACCTACGAGCAGTACTTC. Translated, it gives CASSPRDRGHTYEQYF.

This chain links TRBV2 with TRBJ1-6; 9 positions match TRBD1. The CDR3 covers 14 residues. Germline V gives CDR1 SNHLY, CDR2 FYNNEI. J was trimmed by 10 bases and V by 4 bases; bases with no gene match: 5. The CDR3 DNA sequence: TGTGCCAGCAGTGTGGGACAGGGAGAATCACCCCTCCACTTT. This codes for CASSVGQGESPLHF.

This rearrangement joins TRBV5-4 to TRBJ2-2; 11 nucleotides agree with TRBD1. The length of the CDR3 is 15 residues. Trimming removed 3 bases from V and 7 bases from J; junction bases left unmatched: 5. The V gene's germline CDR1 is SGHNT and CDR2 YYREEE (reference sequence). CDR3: CASSSGQGAVGELFF. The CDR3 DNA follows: TGTGCCAGCAGCTCTGGACAGGGGGCGGTCGGGGAGCTGTTTTTT.

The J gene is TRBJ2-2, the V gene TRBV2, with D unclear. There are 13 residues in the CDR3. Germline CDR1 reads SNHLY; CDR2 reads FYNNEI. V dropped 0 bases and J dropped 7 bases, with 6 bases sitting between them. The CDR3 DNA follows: TGTGCCAGCAGTGAAGCGGTTAGCGGGGAGCTGTTTTTT. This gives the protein CASSEAVSGELFF. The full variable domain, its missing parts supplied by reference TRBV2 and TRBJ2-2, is EPEVTQTPSHQVTQMGQEVILRCVPISNHLYFYWYRQILGQKVEFLVSFYNNEISEKSEIFDDQFSVERPDGSNFTLKIRSTKLEDSAMYFCASSEAVSGELFFGEGSRLTVL.

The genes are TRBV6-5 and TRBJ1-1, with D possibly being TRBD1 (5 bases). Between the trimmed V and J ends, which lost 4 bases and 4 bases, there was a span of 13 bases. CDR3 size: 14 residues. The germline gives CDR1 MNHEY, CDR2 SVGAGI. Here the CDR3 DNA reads TGTGCCAGCAGTTCACCCCGGGGGAGCACTGAAGCTTTCTTT. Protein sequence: CASSSPRGSTEAFF.

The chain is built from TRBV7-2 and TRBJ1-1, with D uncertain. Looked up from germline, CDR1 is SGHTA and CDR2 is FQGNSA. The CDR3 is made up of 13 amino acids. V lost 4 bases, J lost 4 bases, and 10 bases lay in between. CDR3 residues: CASSSNSLTEAFF. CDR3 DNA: TGTGCCAGCAGCTCAAACTCCCTCACTGAAGCTTTCTTT. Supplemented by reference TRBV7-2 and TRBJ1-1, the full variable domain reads GAGVSQSPSNKVTEKGKDVELRCDPISGHTALYWYRQSLGQGLEFLIYFQGNSAPDKSGLPSDRFSAERTGGSVSTLTIQRTQQEDSAVYLCASSSNSLTEAFFGQGTRLTVV.

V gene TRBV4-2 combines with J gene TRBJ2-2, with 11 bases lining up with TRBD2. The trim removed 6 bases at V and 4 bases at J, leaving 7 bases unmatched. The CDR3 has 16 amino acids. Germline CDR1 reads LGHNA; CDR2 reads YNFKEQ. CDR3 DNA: TGTGCCAGCAGTCGACGACTAGCGGGGACCACCGGGGAGCTGTTTTTT. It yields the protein CASSRRLAGTTGELFF.

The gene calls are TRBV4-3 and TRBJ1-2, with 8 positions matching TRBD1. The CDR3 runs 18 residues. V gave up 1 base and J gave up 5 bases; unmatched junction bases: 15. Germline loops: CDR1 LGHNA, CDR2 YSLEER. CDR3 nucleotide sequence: TGCGCCAGCAGCCAAGGTTTTAATACAGGGGGTGCCGTTTATGGCTACACCTTC. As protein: CASSQGFNTGGAVYGYTF.

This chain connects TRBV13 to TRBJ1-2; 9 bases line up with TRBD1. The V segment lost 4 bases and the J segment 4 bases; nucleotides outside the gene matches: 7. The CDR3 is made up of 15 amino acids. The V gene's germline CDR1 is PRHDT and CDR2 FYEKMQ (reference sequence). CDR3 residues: CASSSGQGLSYGYTF. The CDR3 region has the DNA TGTGCCAGCAGCTCTGGACAGGGGCTTAGCTATGGCTACACCTTC.